This record looks at one T cell receptor beta chain sequence and its context. Its antigen is not identified. The data were obtained in a study of T cell clones after liver transplantation. Notes on the study in general: Rather than being deleted, graft donor-reactive T cells may have moved into the graft. Donor-reactive sequences fell more than third party-reactive ones, suggesting partial deletion. Post-transplant, graft-donor-reactive CD4 TCRbeta sequences in blood dropped significantly in most of the 8 subjects.

Using immunoSEQ multiplex PCR, the repertoire was profiled, and TCRdb retains in-frame clones only, with some absent. The table includes about 47,000 clones, 85% to 90% detected once. There are 13 residues in the CDR3. Germline lookup yields CDR1 MNHEY and CDR2 SVGAGI. Trimming removed 5 bases at V and 8 bases at J, with 12 bases between. V and J are TRBV6-5 and TRBJ1-4, with a weak D call TRBD1 (5 bases). Sample: CD8+ T cells from blood, taken 12 months after liver transplant. The sequence derives from a human patient who received a liver transplant. Some T cells may be graft donor cells. CDR3 DNA: TGTGCCAGCAGTGCCAGACAGAGCGAAAAACTGTTTTTT. Amino acids: CASSARQSEKLFF.